At least ten counts were recorded for the clone carrying this T cell receptor beta chain. CDR1 and CDR2 from the germline V gene are SNHLY and FYNNEI. Trimming cost V 2 bases and J 6 bases; bases outside gene matches: 5. CDR3 length equals 14 residues. The data are from a study of Graves' ophthalmopathy and Graves' hyperthyroidism. RNA transcripts served as template for amplifying TCR beta CDR3 sequences. Second-round multiplex PCR came after a first-round RT-PCR that employed HTBI primers. TCRdb processed the multiplex PCR reads anew with MiXCR; each CDR3 protein has one entry. The profile shows 500,000 to 600,000 distinct CDR3 sequences, 35% to 45% of them singletons.

Specimen: peripheral blood or thyroid tissue (not recorded which). This TCR was sampled from an adult man with Graves' hyperthyroidism. The rearrangement uses TRBV2 and TRBJ1-1; 8 nucleotides agree with TRBD1. Here the CDR3 reads CASSEQGAWAEAFF. The CDR3 region has the DNA TGTGCCAGCAGTGAACAGGGGGCATGGGCTGAAGCTTTCTTT.